This TCR beta chain was observed in a study of post-analysis software for immune sequencing data. Study results and caveats: Controls showed lower frequencies than patients for 5 or 6 TRBV segments, and TRBV5-6, TRBV5-1 and TRBV20-1 were among these.

Germline CDR1 reads SEHNR; CDR2 reads FQNEAQ (reference sequence). V lost 1 base and J lost 3, with 12 bases in between. The length of the CDR3 is 15 residues. TCR beta cDNA libraries included unique molecular identifiers. TCRdb processed the PCR reads anew with MiXCR; each CDR3 protein has one entry. The sample yields 380,000 or so distinct CDR3 sequences, roughly 38% seen once. About this clonotype: As yet, its antigen is unknown.

The specimen sequenced was blood. This chain joins TRBV7-9 and TRBJ1-1, with TRBD1 as a possible D gene (5 bases). This sequence was found in a girl aged 10 to 17 with multiple sclerosis. The CDR3 reads CASSLEGVGDTEAFF. CDR3 DNA sequence: TGTGCCAGCAGCTTAGAAGGAGTAGGGGACACTGAAGCTTTCTTT.